This T cell receptor (beta chain) was sequenced during a study of CD8 T cells in Susac syndrome. Study-wide findings and caveats: The study admitted that it had a relatively small number of individuals in its TCR sequencing and HLA analysis.

After extraction with the RNeasy kit, about 0.45 to 1 ug of the RNA was reverse transcribed using random hexamers. Across 54 Vbeta and 13 Jbeta, immunoSEQ multiplex PCR amplified TCR beta CDR3. TCRdb re-analysed the immunoSEQ multiplex PCR reads in MiXCR, keeping a single row per CDR3 protein. The data show 150,000 or so distinct CDR3 sequences, around 93% seen once. In regard to this clonotype: Its antigen is as yet unknown.

CDR3 length equals 13 residues. In germline, CDR1 is LGHDT, CDR2 YNNKEL (reference sequence). The V end was cut by 0 bases, the J end by 6 bases, with 9 bases between. Sequencing targeted TCR beta in blood CD8+ and CD4+ T cells. The chain is built from TRBV3-1 and TRBJ2-7; D gene unclear. This clonotype was obtained from a human donor in good health. Specimen: CD4+ T cells from PBMCs. CDR3 loop: CASSQDQDGEQYF. Written as DNA, the CDR3 is TGTGCCAGCAGCCAAGATCAGGACGGCGAGCAGTACTTC.